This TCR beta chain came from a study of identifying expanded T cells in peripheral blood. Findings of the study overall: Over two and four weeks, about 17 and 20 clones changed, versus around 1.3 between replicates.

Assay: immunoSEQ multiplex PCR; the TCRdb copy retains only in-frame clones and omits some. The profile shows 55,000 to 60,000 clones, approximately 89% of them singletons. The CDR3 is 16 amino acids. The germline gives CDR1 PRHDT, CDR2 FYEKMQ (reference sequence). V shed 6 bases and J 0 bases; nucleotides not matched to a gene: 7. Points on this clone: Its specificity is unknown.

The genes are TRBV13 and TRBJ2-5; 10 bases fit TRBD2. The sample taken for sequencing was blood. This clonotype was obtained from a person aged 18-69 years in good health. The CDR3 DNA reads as TGTGCCAGCAGACCTATAGCGGGGGGCAACCAAGAGACCCAGTACTTC. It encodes CASRPIAGGNQETQYF.